This T cell receptor (beta chain) was observed in a study of blood T cell repertoires in COVID-19. Background on the study: The United States, Italy and Spain provided the acute and convalescent COVID-19 samples. T cells, B-cell-depleted T cells, or PBMCs provided the cDNA or gDNA that served as material.

In the original workflow: By means of reference gene primer amplification, nucleated cell counts were estimated. The assay was immunoSEQ multiplex PCR, and TCRdb's table has in-frame clones only and misses some. The V and J calls and clone size are taken from that table; D and trimming were inferred from the DNA. The sample shows 120,000 or so clones, roughly 90% of them seen only once. The CDR3 covers 13 residues. Looked up from germline, CDR1 is SNHLY and CDR2 is FYNNEI. J lost 5 bases, V lost 7 bases, and 6 bases had no gene match. This clone was detected only once. The V and J genes are TRBV2 and TRBJ2-7; 9 bases map to TRBD1. Material: peripheral blood. The clonotype comes from a woman older than 75 with acute or convalescent COVID-19. The CDR3 is CASNHRGPDEQYF. In nucleotides, the CDR3 is TGTGCCAGCAACCACAGGGGGCCCGACGAGCAGTACTTC.